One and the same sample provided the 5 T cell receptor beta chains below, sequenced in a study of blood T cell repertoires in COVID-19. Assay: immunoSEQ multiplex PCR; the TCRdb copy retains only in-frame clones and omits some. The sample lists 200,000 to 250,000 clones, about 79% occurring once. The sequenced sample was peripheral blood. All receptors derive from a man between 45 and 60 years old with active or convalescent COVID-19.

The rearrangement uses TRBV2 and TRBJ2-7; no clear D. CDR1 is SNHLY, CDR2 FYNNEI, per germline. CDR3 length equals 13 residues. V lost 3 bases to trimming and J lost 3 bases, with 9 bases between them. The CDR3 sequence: CASSEYGRYEQYF. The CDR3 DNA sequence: TGTGCCAGCAGTGAGTATGGGCGCTACGAGCAGTACTTC.

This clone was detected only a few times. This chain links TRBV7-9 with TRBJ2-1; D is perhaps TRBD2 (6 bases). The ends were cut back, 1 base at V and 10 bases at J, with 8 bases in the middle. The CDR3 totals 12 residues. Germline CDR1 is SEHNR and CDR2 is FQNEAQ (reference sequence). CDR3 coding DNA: TGTGCCAGCAGCTTAGGGACTACCGAGCAGTTCTTC. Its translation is CASSLGTTEQFF.

The chain's CDR3 is CASRLTGINSPLHF. The CDR3 DNA reads as TGTGCCAGCAGACTTACAGGGATAAATTCACCCCTCCACTTT. V gene TRBV27 combines with J gene TRBJ1-6; tentative D call: TRBD1 (6 bases). V shed 6 bases and J shed 7 bases, with 13 bases lying between them. The CDR3 length is 14 residues. CDR1 is MNHEY and CDR2 is SMNVEV in the germline V gene (reference sequence).

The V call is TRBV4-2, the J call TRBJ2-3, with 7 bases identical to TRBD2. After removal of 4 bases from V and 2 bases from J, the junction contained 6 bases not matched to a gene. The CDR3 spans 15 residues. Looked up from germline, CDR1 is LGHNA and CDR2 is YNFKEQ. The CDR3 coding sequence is TGTGCCAGCAGCCCAGCGGGACGGCCCACAGATACGCAGTATTTT. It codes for CASSPAGRPTDTQYF.

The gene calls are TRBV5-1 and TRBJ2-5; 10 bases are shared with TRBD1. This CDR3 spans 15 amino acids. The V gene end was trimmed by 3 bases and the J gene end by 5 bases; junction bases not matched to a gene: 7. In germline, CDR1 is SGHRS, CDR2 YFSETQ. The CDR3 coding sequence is TGCGCCAGCAGCTGGATGACAGGGGGCGAGGAGACCCAGTACTTC. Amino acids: CASSWMTGGEETQYF.